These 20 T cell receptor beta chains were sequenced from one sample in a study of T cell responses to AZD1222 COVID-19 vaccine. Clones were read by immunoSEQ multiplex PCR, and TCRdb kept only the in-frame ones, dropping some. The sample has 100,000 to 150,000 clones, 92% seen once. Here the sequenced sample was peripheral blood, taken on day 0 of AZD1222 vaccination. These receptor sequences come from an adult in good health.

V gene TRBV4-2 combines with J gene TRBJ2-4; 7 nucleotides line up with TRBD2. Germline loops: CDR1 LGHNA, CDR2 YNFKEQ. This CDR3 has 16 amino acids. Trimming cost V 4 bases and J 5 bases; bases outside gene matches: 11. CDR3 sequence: CASSPRWASGENIQYF. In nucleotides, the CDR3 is TGTGCCAGCAGCCCCCGGTGGGCTAGCGGTGAAAACATTCAGTACTTC.

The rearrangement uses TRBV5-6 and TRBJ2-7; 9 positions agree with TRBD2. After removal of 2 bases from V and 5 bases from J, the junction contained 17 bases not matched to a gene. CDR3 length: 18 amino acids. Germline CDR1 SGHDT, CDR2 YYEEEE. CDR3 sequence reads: CASSFSTSGQPRIDEQYF. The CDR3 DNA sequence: TGTGCCAGCAGCTTTTCGACTAGCGGCCAACCTAGGATCGACGAGCAGTACTTC. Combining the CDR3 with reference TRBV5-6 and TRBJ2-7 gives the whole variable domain DAGVTQSPTHLIKTRGQQVTLRCSPKSGHDTVSWYQQALGQGPQFIFQYYEEEERQRGNFPDRFSGHQFPNYSSELNVNALLLGDSALYLCASSFSTSGQPRIDEQYFGPGTRLTVT.

In DNA form, the CDR3 reads TGTGCCAGCAGTCAACAGGGGGCCTCCTCTGGAAACACCATATATTTT. Its protein is CASSQQGASSGNTIYF. V is TRBV27 and J is TRBJ1-3, with 9 bases aligning to TRBD1. Germline V CDR1 and CDR2: MNHEY, SMNVEV (reference sequence). With V trimmed by 5 bases and J by 0 bases, 5 bases remained unmatched. This CDR3 has 16 residues.

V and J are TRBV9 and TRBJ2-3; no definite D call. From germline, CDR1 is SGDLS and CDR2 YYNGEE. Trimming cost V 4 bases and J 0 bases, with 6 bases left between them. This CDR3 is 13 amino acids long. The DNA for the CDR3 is TGTGCCAGCAGCCCCCATAGCACAGATACGCAGTATTTT. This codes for CASSPHSTDTQYF.

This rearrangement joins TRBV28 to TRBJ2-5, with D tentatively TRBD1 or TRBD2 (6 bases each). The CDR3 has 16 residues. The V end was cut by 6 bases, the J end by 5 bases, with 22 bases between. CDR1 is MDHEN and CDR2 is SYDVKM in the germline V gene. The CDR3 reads CASSPGGSGVSETQYF. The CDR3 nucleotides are TGTGCCAGCAGCCCCGGGGGCTCGGGAGTTAGTGAGACCCAGTACTTC.

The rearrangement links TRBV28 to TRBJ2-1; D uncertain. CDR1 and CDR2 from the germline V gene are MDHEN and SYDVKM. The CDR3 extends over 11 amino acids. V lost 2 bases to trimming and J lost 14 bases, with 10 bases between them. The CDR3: CASSLRGRKFF. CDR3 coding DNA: TGTGCCAGCAGTTTAAGAGGTCGTAAGTTCTTC.

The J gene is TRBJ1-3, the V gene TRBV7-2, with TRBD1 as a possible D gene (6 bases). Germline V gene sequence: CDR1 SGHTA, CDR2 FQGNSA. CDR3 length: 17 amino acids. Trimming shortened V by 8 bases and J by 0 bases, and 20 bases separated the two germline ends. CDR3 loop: CASHFLPQGYSGNTIYF. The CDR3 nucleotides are TGTGCCAGCCATTTTCTACCACAGGGATACTCTGGAAACACCATATATTTT.

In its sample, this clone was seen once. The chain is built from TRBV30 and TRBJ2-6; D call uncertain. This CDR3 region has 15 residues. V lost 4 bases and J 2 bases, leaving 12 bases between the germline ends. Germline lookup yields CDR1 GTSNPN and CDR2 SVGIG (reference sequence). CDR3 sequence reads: CAWIGWAAGANVLTF. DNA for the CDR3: TGTGCCTGGATTGGTTGGGCGGCTGGGGCCAACGTCCTGACTTTC.

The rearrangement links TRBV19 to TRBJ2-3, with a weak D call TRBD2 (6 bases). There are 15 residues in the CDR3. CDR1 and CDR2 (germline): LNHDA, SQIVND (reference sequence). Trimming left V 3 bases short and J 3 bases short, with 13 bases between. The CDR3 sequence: CASSIPGLWTDTQYF. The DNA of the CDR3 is TGTGCCAGTAGTATTCCGGGACTCTGGACAGATACGCAGTATTTT. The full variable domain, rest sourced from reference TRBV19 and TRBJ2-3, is DGGITQSPKYLFRKEGQNVTLSCEQNLNHDAMYWYRQDPGQGLRLIYYSQIVNDFQKGDIAEGYSVSREKKESFPLTVTSAQKNPTAFYLCASSIPGLWTDTQYFGPGTRLTVL.

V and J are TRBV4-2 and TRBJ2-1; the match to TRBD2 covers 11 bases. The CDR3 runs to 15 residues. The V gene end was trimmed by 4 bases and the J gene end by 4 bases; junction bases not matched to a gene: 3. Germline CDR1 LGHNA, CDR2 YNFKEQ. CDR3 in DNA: TGTGCCAGCAGCCGAGGGACTAGCGGATACAATGAGCAGTTCTTC. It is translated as CASSRGTSGYNEQFF.

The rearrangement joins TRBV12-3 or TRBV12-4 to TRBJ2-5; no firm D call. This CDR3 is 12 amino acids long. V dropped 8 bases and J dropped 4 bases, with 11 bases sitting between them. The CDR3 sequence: CASRLGLETQYF. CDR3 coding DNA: TGTGCCAGCCGATTGGGGTTAGAGACCCAGTACTTC.

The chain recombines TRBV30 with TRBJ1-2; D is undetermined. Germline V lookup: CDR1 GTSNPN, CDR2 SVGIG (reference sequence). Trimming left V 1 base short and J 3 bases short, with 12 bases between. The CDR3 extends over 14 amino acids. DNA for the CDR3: TGTGCCTGGAGTGCTGAGACGCTTCACTATGGCTACACCTTC. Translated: CAWSAETLHYGYTF.

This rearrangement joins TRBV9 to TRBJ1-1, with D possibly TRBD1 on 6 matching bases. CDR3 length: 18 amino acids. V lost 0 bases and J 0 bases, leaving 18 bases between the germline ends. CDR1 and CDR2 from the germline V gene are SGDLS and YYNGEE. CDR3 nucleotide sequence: TGTGCCAGCAGCGTAGGGGGGCGATTGGGCGATATGAACACTGAAGCTTTCTTT. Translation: CASSVGGRLGDMNTEAFF.

CDR3 nucleotide sequence: TGTGCCAGCAGCCAAAGGGGGGGGGCTAATGAAAAACTGTTTTTT. Translation gives CASSQRGGANEKLFF. The chain recombines TRBV11-2 with TRBJ1-4; possibly TRBD1 for D (6 bases). Germline lookup yields CDR1 SGHAT and CDR2 FQNNGV. The CDR3 contains 15 residues. With 5 bases removed from V and 3 bases from J, the gap between germline ends came to 13 bases.

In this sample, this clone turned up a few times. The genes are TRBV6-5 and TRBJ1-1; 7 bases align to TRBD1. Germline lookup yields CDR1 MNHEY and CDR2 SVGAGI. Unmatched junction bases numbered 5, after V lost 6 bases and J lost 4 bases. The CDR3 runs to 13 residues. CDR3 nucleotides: TGTGCCAGCAGACTCACAGGGGTCACTGAAGCTTTCTTT. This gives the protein CASRLTGVTEAFF.

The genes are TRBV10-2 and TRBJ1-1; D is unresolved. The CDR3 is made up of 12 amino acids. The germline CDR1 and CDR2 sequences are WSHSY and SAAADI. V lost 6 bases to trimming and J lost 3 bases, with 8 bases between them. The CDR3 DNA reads TGCGCCAGCAGGATAGCCGACACTGAAGCTTTCTTT. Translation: CASRIADTEAFF.

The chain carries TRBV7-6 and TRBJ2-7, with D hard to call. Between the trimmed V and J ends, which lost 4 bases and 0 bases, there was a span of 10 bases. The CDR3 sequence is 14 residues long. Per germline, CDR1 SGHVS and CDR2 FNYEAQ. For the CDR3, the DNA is TGTGCCAGCAGCTCCGACACGGACTCCTACGAGCAGTACTTC. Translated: CASSSDTDSYEQYF.

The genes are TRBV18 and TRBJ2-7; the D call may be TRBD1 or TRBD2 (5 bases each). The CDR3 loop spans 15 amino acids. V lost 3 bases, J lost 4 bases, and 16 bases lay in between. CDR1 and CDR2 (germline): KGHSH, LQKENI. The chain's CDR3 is CASSPRGKDFYEQYF. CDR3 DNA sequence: TGTGCCAGCTCACCGAGGGGTAAGGACTTTTACGAGCAGTACTTC.

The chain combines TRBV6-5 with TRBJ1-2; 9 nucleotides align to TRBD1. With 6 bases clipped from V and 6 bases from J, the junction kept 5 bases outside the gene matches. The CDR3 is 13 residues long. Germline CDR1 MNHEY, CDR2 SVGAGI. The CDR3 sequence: CASSTGGGNGYTF. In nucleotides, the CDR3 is TGTGCCAGCAGCACAGGGGGCGGGAATGGCTACACCTTC.

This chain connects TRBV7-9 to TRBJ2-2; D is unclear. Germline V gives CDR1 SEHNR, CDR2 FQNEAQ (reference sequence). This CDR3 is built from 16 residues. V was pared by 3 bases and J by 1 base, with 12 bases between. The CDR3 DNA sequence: TGTGCCAGCAGCTTTTCACGGAACCTGAACACCGGGGAGCTGTTTTTT. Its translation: CASSFSRNLNTGELFF.